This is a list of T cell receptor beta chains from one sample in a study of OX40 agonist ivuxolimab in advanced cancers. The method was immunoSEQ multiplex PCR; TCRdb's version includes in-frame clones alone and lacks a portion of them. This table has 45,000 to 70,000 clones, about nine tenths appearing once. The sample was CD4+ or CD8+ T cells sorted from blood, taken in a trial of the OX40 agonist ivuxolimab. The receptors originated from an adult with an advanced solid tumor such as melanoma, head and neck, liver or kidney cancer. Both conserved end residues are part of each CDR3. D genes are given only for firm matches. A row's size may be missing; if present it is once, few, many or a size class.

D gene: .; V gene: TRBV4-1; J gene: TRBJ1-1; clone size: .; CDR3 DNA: TGCGCCAGCAGCCAAGGGGGGCGGGGGCTGGGTACTGAAGCTTTCTTT; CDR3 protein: CASSQGGRGLGTEAFF
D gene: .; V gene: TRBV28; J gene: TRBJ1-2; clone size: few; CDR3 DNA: TGTGCCAGCGCGGGACGCGATGGCTACACCTTC; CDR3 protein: CASAGRDGYTF
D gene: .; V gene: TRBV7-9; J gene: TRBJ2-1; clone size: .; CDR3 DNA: TGTGCCAGCAGCTTCCGGGACCTCTCCTACAATGAGCAGTTCTTC; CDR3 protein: CASSFRDLSYNEQFF
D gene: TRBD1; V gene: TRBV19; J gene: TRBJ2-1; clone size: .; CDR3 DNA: TGTGCCAGTAGTTTGGGACAGGGGATCTACAATGAGCAGTTCTTC; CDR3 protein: CASSLGQGIYNEQFF
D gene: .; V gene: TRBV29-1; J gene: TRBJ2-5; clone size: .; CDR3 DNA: TGCAGCGTTGAAGACGGGGGAGAGACCCAGTACTTC; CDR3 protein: CSVEDGGETQYF
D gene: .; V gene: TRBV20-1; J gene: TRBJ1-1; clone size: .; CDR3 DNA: TGCAGTGCTGAGGAAAGCACTGAAGCTTTCTTT; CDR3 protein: CSAEESTEAFF
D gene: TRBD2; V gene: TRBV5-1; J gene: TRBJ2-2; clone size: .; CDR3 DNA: TGCGCCAGCAGCTTAGGCGGGCTAGCGGACCCCACCGGGGAGCTGTTTTTT; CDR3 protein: CASSLGGLADPTGELFF
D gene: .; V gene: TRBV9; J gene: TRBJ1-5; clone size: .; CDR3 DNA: TGTGCCAGCAGCGTATCAGGTCAGGGGAATCAGCCCCAGCATTTT; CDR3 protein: CASSVSGQGNQPQHF
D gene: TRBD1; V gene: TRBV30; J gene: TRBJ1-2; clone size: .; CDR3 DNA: TGTGCCTGGAGTCCAGGGGGGGCTAACTATGGCTACACCTTC; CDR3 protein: CAWSPGGANYGYTF
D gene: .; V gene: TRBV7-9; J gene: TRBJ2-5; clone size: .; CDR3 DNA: TGTGCCAGCAGCACACGGGCGGGTATTAACCAAGAGACCCAGTACTTC; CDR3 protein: CASSTRAGINQETQYF
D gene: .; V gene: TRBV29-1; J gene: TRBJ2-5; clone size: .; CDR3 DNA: TGCAGCGTTGGAGTGGAAGAGACCCAGTACTTC; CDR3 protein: CSVGVEETQYF
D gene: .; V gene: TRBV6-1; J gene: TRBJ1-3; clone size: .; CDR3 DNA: TGTGCCAGCAGCCCGTCCGGGGGAAACACCATATATTTT; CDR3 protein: CASSPSGGNTIYF
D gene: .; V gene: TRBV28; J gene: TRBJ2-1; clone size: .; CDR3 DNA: TGTGCCACCATCCTCTACAATGAGCAGTTCTTC; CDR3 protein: CATILYNEQFF
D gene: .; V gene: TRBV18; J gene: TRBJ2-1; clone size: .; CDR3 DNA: TGTGCCAGCTCACCGGGGGGTGGAGTCAATGAGCAGTTCTTC; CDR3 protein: CASSPGGGVNEQFF
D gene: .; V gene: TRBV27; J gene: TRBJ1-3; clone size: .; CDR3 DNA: TGTGCCAGCAGGGGCAGCGGAAACACCATATATTTT; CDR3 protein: CASRGSGNTIYF
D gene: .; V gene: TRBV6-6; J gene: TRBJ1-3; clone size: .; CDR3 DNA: TGTGCCAGCAGTGACGGCTCTGGAAACACCATATATTTT; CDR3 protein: CASSDGSGNTIYF
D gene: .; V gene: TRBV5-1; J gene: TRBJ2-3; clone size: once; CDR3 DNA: TGCGCCAGCAGCTTGGAGGCCAGCGGGTTATCCACAGATACGCAGTATTTT; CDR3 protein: CASSLEASGLSTDTQYF
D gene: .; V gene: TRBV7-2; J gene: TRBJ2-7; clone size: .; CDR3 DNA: TGTGCCAGCAGCTTAACTCGGGACAAACAGCAGTACTTC; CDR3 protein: CASSLTRDKQQYF
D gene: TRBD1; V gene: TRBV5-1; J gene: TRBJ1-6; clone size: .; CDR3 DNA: TGCGCCAGCAGCTTGATCCCGGACAGGGCCTCACCCCTCCACTTT; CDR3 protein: CASSLIPDRASPLHF
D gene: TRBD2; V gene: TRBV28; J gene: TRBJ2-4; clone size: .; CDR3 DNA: TGTGCCAGCAGTTTAATGGGGGGGATCGCCAAAAACATTCAGTACTTC; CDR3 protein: CASSLMGGIAKNIQYF
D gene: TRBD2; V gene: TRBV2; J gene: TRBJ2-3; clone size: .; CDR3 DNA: TGTGCCAGCAGTGAAGGACCGACTAGCGGGAGGAGCACAGATACGCAGTATTTT; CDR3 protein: CASSEGPTSGRSTDTQYF
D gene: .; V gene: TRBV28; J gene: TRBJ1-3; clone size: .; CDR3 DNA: TGTGCCAGCAGCCCCTCGGGGGGCGGAAACACCATATATTTT; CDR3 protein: CASSPSGGGNTIYF
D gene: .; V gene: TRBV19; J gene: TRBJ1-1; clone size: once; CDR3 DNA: TGTGCCACATACCCGGACAGCCTGAACACTGAAGCTTTCTTT; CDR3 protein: CATYPDSLNTEAFF
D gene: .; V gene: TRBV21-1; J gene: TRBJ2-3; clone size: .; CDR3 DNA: TGTGCCAGCAGCAAAGTAGGGGGGTATGGCACAGATACGCAGTATTTT; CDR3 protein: CASSKVGGYGTDTQYF
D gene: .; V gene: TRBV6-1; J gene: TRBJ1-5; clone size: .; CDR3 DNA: TGTGCCAGCAGTGAATACTCGTCCCAGCCCCAGCATTTT; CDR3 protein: CASSEYSSQPQHF
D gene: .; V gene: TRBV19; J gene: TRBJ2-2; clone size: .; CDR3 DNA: TGTGCCAGTAGTTCCGTGTCAGGCGGGGAGCTGTTTTTT; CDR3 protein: CASSSVSGGELFF
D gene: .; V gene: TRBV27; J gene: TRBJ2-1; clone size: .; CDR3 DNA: TGTGCCAGCAGTCCCCCAGGGAGGAATGAGCAGTTCTTC; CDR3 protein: CASSPPGRNEQFF
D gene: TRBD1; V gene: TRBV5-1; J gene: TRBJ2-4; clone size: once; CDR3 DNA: TGCGCCAGCAGCGTGGGACAGCAAAACATTCAGTACTTC; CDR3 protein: CASSVGQQNIQYF
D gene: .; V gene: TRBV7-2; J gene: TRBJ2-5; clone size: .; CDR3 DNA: TGTGCCAGCAGCCCTAGTCCCCCCAGATACCAAGAGACCCAGTACTTC; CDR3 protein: CASSPSPPRYQETQYF
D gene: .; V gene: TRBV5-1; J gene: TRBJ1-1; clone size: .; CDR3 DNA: TGCGCCAGCAAGCGGGGGCTTACTGAAGCTTTCTTT; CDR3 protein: CASKRGLTEAFF
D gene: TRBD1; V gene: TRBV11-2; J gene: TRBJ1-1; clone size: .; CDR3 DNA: TGTGCCACTAGGAGGGGGCCCGAAGCTTTCTTT; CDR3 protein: CATRRGPEAFF
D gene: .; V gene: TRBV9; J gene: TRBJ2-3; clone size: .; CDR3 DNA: TGTGCCAGCAGCGTAGGTTCGGGAAGGACAGATACGCAGTATTTT; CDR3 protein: CASSVGSGRTDTQYF
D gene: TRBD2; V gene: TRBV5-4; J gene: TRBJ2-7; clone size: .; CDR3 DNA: TGTGCCAGCAGCTTGGATAGTGGGAGGGCCGTGTACGAGCAGTACTTC; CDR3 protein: CASSLDSGRAVYEQYF
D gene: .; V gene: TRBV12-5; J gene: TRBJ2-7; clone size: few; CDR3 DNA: TGTGCTAGTGGTTTGGTACTAGGTGAGCAGTACTTC; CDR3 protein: CASGLVLGEQYF
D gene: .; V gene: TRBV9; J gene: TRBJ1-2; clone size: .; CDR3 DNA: TGTGCCAGCAGCGTAGAGAGCAGGGGTAACTATGGCTACACCTTC; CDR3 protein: CASSVESRGNYGYTF
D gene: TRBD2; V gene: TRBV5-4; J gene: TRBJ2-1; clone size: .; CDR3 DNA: TGTGCCAGCAGCTTGGAGGGAGGGTACAATGAGCAGTTCTTC; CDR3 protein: CASSLEGGYNEQFF
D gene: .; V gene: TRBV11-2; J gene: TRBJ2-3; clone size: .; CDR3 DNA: TGTGCCAGCAGCTTAGTGGACGGCGGAGATACGCAGTATTTT; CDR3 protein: CASSLVDGGDTQYF
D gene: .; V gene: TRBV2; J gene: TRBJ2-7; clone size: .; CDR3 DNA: TGTGCCAGCGCAAGCTCCTACGAGCAGTACTTC; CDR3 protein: CASASSYEQYF
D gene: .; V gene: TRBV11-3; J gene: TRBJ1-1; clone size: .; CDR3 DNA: TGTGCCAGCAGCTTAACGGGAAACACTGAAGCTTTCTTT; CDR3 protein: CASSLTGNTEAFF
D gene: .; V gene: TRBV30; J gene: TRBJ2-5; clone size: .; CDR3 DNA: TGTGCCTGGAGGTTGGTCCGTGAGACCCAGTACTTC; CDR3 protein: CAWRLVRETQYF
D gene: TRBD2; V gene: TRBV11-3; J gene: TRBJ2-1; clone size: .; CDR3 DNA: TGTGCCAGCAGCTTAGAAGCGGGAGTTGTCAACAATGAGCAGTTCTTC; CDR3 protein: CASSLEAGVVNNEQFF
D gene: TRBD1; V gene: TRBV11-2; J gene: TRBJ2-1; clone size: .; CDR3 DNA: TGTGCCAGCAGTCGGACAGGGGGCGACAATGAGCAGTTCTTC; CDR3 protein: CASSRTGGDNEQFF